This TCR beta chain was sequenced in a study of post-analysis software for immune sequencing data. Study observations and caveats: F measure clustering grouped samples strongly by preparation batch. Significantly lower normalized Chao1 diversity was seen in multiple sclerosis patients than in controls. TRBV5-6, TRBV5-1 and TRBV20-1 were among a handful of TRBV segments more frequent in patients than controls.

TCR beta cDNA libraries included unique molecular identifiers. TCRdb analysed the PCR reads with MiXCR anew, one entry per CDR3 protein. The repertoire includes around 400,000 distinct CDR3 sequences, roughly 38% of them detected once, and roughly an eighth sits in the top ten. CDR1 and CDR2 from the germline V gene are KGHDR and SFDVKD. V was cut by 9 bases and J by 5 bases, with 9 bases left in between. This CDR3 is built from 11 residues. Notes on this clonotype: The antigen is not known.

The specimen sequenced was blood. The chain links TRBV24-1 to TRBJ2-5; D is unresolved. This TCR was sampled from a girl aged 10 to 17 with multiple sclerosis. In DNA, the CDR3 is TGTGCCACCCCCAGGCGGGAGACCCAGTACTTC. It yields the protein CATPRRETQYF.